This TCR beta chain was recovered during a study of read filtering for tumor transcriptome and immune sequencing. This library used 300 to 450 ng RNA and molecular barcoded adaptors spanning alpha/delta and beta/gamma chains. TCRdb itself ran the reads through MiXCR, one entry per CDR3 protein. The table includes 48,000 or so distinct CDR3 sequences, roughly 19% detected once. CDR3 length: 12 residues. The V and J ends lost 7 bases and 7 bases respectively, with 13 bases between them. This clonotype was counted ten times or more. The chain recombines TRBV12-3 or TRBV12-4 with TRBJ2-5; D gene ambiguous. The receptor's source is a donor at least 40 years old with multiple myeloma. Sequences were obtained from a population of CD138-negative cells sorted from bone marrow. The CDR3 reads CASTLFPGTQYF. The CDR3 DNA sequence: TGTGCCAGCACTCTCTTCCCGGGGACCCAGTACTTC.